These 10 T cell receptor beta chains came from one sample sequenced in a study of T cell responses to AZD1222 COVID-19 vaccine. This table comes from immunoSEQ multiplex PCR, and its TCRdb copy is limited to in-frame clones, with some not included. The table includes some 74,000 clones, approximately 80% detected once. Sample: peripheral blood, taken on day 0 of AZD1222 vaccination. The receptor set was obtained from an adult in good health.

This clone came up a few times. This chain uses TRBV27 with TRBJ2-7, with 9 bases matching TRBD2. The trim removed 5 bases at V and 3 bases at J, leaving 5 bases unmatched. Germline CDR1 and CDR2: MNHEY and SMNVEV (reference sequence). The CDR3 consists of 14 residues. This CDR3 reads CASSTPSGNYEQYF. The CDR3 DNA reads as TGTGCCAGCAGTACTCCTAGCGGGAACTACGAGCAGTACTTC.

The chain is built from TRBV7-6 and TRBJ2-7; D might be TRBD1 (6 bases). The germline V gene has CDR1 SGHVS and CDR2 FNYEAQ. Trimming stripped 3 bases from V and 3 bases from J, with 15 bases between. The CDR3 has 15 amino acids. CDR3 sequence (DNA): TGTGCCAGCAGCTTTCCAGGGGATTCGGACTACGAGCAGTACTTC. Amino acid sequence: CASSFPGDSDYEQYF.

The chain employs TRBV29-1 and TRBJ2-3; D tentatively reads TRBD1 or TRBD2 (6 bases each). The CDR3 loop spans 15 amino acids. Germline V gene data show CDR1 as SQVTM and CDR2 as ANQGSEA. Trimming shortened V by 2 bases and J by 2 bases, and 14 bases separated the two germline ends. The CDR3 DNA sequence: TGCAGCGTTGAACGGCCCCGGGGGCTCACAGATACGCAGTATTTT. It yields the protein CSVERPRGLTDTQYF.

The gene calls are TRBV27 and TRBJ2-1, with 16 bases lining up with TRBD2. CDR1 and CDR2 (germline): MNHEY, SMNVEV (reference sequence). The CDR3 sequence is 19 residues long. With 5 bases clipped from V and 3 bases from J, the junction kept 10 bases outside the gene matches. Here the CDR3 DNA reads TGTGCCAGCAGTAACGCGGGACTAGCGGGGGGGAAGGGCTACAATGAGCAGTTCTTC. It encodes CASSNAGLAGGKGYNEQFF.

This sequence joins TRBV2 and TRBJ1-1; D is unclear. The CDR3 consists of 13 residues. Germline V gene data show CDR1 as SNHLY and CDR2 as FYNNEI. The V gene lost 7 bases and the J gene lost 5 bases, with 14 bases spanning the gap. CDR3 in amino acids: CASMTEGGTEAFF. As DNA, the CDR3 is TGTGCCAGCATGACGGAGGGCGGTACTGAAGCTTTCTTT.

The J gene is TRBJ1-1, the V gene TRBV21-1; the table's D call TRBD1 went unverified against the DNA. TRBV21-1 is designated a pseudogene. CDR3 length: 19 amino acids. CDR3 DNA sequence: TGTGCCAGCAGCAAAGGTAAACAGGGTGAAGATTTAGAAGTCACTGAAGCTTTCTTT. This translates into CASSKGKQGEDLEVTEAFF.

The chain joins TRBV15 to TRBJ2-1; 9 bases agree with TRBD2. This CDR3 spans 16 amino acids. V lost 1 base to trimming and J lost 9 bases; unmatched junction nucleotides: 10. The germline V gene encodes CDR1 LNHNV and CDR2 YYDKDF (reference sequence). CDR3 sequence: CATSRVPSGRIGEQFF. The CDR3 DNA reads as TGTGCCACCAGCAGAGTCCCGAGCGGGAGGATTGGTGAGCAGTTCTTC.

This rearrangement joins TRBV27 to TRBJ1-1; D perhaps matches TRBD1 (5 bases). The CDR3 loop spans 15 amino acids. Germline CDR1 MNHEY, CDR2 SMNVEV (reference sequence). V lost 3 bases and J 1 base, leaving 12 bases between the germline ends. This CDR3 is CASSFLGRQNTEAFF. The CDR3 nucleotides are TGTGCCAGCAGTTTTTTGGGACGACAGAACACTGAAGCTTTCTTT.

This clone was picked up one time. The rearrangement joins TRBV7-8 to TRBJ1-5; D may be TRBD1 (6 bases). V shed 5 bases and J shed 0 bases, with 11 bases lying between them. This CDR3 region has 15 residues. Germline CDR1 SGHVS, CDR2 FQNEAQ. This CDR3 is CASSVDRNSNQPQHF. As DNA, the CDR3 is TGTGCCAGCAGCGTGGACAGAAATAGCAATCAGCCCCAGCATTTT.

The chain has TRBV3-1 (or the pseudogene TRBV3-2) and TRBJ1-5, with TRBD1 identical over 11 bases. V trimming: 0 bases; J trimming: 7 bases; junction bases outside the gene matches: 8. CDR3 length: 17 amino acids. The germline CDR1 and CDR2 sequences are LGHDT and YNNKEL (reference sequence). The DNA of the CDR3 is TGTGCCAGCAGCCAAGAGACACTGGACAGGGGGCTACAGCCCCAGCATTTT. Encoded protein: CASSQETLDRGLQPQHF.